The 19 T cell receptor beta chains below were found in one sample sequenced in a study of shared T cell receptors in the human thymus. TCRdb's table, derived via immunoSEQ multiplex PCR, lists solely in-frame clones and lacks some. The sample gives about 660,000 clones, about 87% of which show up once; 0.0094% is in the top ten. The sample was also linked to a second study, of human thymus T cells.

The source material was thymocytes. The receptor set was obtained from a boy in the first two years of life with a congenital heart defect.

The chain links TRBV4-3 to TRBJ1-1, with 9 bases fitting TRBD1. CDR1 is LGHNA, CDR2 YSLEER, per germline. This CDR3 is built from 16 residues. The trim removed 4 bases at V and 1 base at J, leaving 7 bases unmatched. The CDR3 DNA sequence: TGCGCCAGCAGCCGTTCCGGGACAGGGACGAACACTGAAGCTTTCTTT. Translating it yields CASSRSGTGTNTEAFF.

The V call is TRBV7-2, the J call TRBJ2-5; D is perhaps TRBD1 (6 bases). Germline V gene sequence: CDR1 SGHTA, CDR2 FQGNSA. Trimming stripped 3 bases from V and 5 bases from J, with 13 bases between. The CDR3 spans 14 residues. CDR3 sequence reads: CASSFYRDSETQYF. DNA for the CDR3: TGTGCCAGCAGCTTTTACAGGGATTCGGAGACCCAGTACTTC.

The gene calls are TRBV14 and TRBJ2-5; 8 nucleotides align to TRBD2. Trimming removed 6 bases from V and 1 base from J; junction bases left unmatched: 4. The CDR3 spans 14 residues. Germline V gene sequence: CDR1 SGHDN, CDR2 FVKESK. CDR3 bases: TGTGCCAGCAGTCGTAGCGGGACCCAAGAGACCCAGTACTTC. The encoded protein is CASSRSGTQETQYF.

The V call is TRBV21-1, the J call TRBJ2-7; the table gives TRBD2 as D, unverified against the DNA. TRBV21-1 is a listed pseudogene. This CDR3 spans 16 amino acids. In DNA form, the CDR3 reads TGTGCCAGCAGCGCTGGGCGGCCAAGCGGGGTCTACGAGCAGTACTTC. Translation: CASSAGRPSGVYEQYF.

This chain joins TRBV5-6 and TRBJ2-5, with D perhaps matching TRBD2 (6 bases). The V gene's germline CDR1 is SGHDT and CDR2 YYEEEE. This CDR3 is built from 13 residues. V lost 4 bases and J lost 7, with 14 bases in between. The CDR3: CASSLGRGGTQYF. The CDR3 DNA sequence: TGTGCCAGCAGCCTAGGAAGGGGAGGGACCCAGTACTTC.

This chain uses TRBV4-3 with TRBJ1-1; D not resolved. V was pared by 0 bases and J by 3 bases, with 26 bases between. The CDR3 has 20 residues. Germline CDR1 is LGHNA and CDR2 is YSLEER. CDR3: CASSQDGSPRWRGLDTEAFF. The CDR3 DNA reads TGCGCCAGCAGCCAAGACGGGTCGCCAAGGTGGCGAGGCCTTGACACTGAAGCTTTCTTT.

The rearrangement links TRBV14 to TRBJ1-1; 10 bases are a match to TRBD1. The CDR3 is 17 residues long. Per germline, CDR1 SGHDN and CDR2 FVKESK. V shed 1 base and J 5 bases; nucleotides not matched to a gene: 10. Here the CDR3 reads CASSQAGTGERGTEAFF. CDR3 DNA: TGTGCCAGCAGCCAAGCCGGGACAGGGGAGAGGGGGACTGAAGCTTTCTTT.

The V and J genes are TRBV29-1 and TRBJ2-7; 8 bases align to TRBD1. This CDR3 is built from 13 residues. Germline V gives CDR1 SQVTM, CDR2 ANQGSEA. With V trimmed by 4 bases and J by 2 bases, 4 bases remained unmatched. The CDR3 nucleotides read TGCAGCGTTGTGGGACAGGAGACCTACGAGCAGTACTTC. Residues: CSVVGQETYEQYF.

The chain is built from TRBV4-1 and TRBJ2-4, with D perhaps matching TRBD1 (6 bases). The CDR3 runs 17 residues. Per the germline V gene, CDR1 is MGHRA and CDR2 is YSYEKL. With 2 bases removed from V and 0 bases from J, the gap between germline ends came to 14 bases. For the CDR3, the DNA is TGCGCCAGCAGCCAACCGGGACACCCACTAGCCAAAAACATTCAGTACTTC. It translates to CASSQPGHPLAKNIQYF.

J is TRBJ1-2 and V is TRBV7-9; D is undetermined. CDR3 length: 13 residues. Trimming removed 5 bases at V and 4 bases at J, with 11 bases between. The V gene's germline CDR1 is SEHNR and CDR2 FQNEAQ (reference sequence). CDR3 sequence: CASSQRRSYGYTF. The DNA of the CDR3 is TGTGCCAGCAGCCAAAGACGGAGCTATGGCTACACCTTC.

This chain uses TRBV5-8 with TRBJ2-3, with D maybe TRBD2 (6 bases). Germline V gives CDR1 SGHTS, CDR2 YDEGEE. This CDR3 comprises 15 residues. V was pared by 4 bases and J by 2 bases, with 14 bases between. This CDR3 is CASSPGLGITDTQYF. The DNA for the CDR3 is TGTGCCAGCAGCCCGGGACTCGGAATCACAGATACGCAGTATTTT.

J is TRBJ1-5 and V is TRBV19; 7 positions match TRBD1. The CDR3 sequence is 14 residues long. CDR1 and CDR2 from the germline V gene are LNHDA and SQIVND (reference sequence). Trimming at V came to 3 bases and at J to 5 bases, leaving 4 bases not matched to a gene. The CDR3 region has the DNA TGTGCCAGTAGTATGAGACAGGGTGATCAGCCCCAGCATTTT. This gives the protein CASSMRQGDQPQHF.

This clone was detected a few times. The CDR3 sequence is CASSLPSGRAGGTQYF. The CDR3 coding sequence is TGTGCCAGCAGTTTACCTAGCGGGAGGGCAGGTGGTACGCAGTATTTT. The V gene is TRBV28, the J gene TRBJ2-3; 12 bases align to TRBD2. Looked up from germline, CDR1 is MDHEN and CDR2 is SYDVKM. The CDR3 is made up of 16 amino acids. V trimming: 2 bases; J trimming: 8 bases; junction bases outside the gene matches: 8. The entire variable domain, with the rest obtained from reference TRBV28 and TRBJ2-3, is as follows: DVKVTQSSRYLVKRTGEKVFLECVQDMDHENMFWYRQDPGLGLRLIYFSYDVKMKEKGDIPEGYSVSREKKERFSLILESASTNQTSMYLCASSLPSGRAGGTQYFGPGTRLTVL.

This clone has only one observation. The chain has TRBV25-1 and TRBJ1-2; 9 bases agree with TRBD1. With V trimmed by 4 bases and J by 1 base, 4 bases remained unmatched. CDR3 size: 15 residues. CDR1 and CDR2 (germline): MGHDK, SYGVNS. The CDR3 DNA sequence: TGTGCCAGCAGTGCCGGGACAGGGCGTAACTATGGCTACACCTTC. Translated: CASSAGTGRNYGYTF.

The V call is TRBV28, the J call TRBJ2-7, with 7 bases that match TRBD2. V trimming: 6 bases; J trimming: 2 bases; junction bases outside the gene matches: 7. CDR1 and CDR2 from the germline V gene are MDHEN and SYDVKM. The CDR3 consists of 14 residues. The CDR3 DNA follows: TGTGCCAGCAGCAAACTAGCGCCAACCTACGAGCAGTACTTC. Translating gives CASSKLAPTYEQYF.

The J gene is TRBJ1-1, the V gene TRBV2; D gene ambiguous. The CDR3 has 13 residues. V dropped 6 bases and J dropped 4 bases, with 12 bases sitting between them. Germline V CDR1 and CDR2: SNHLY, FYNNEI. The CDR3 sequence: CASRVRARTEAFF. For the CDR3, the DNA is TGTGCCAGCAGGGTGAGGGCTCGCACTGAAGCTTTCTTT.

The J gene is TRBJ1-1, the V gene TRBV2; 8 nucleotides agree with TRBD1. The CDR3 length is 15 residues. The J segment lost 1 base and the V segment lost 9 bases, leaving 10 bases of the junction unmatched. Germline V gene lookup returns CDR1 SNHLY and CDR2 FYNNEI. The CDR3 loop reads CASRQAGTGNTEAFF. The CDR3 region has the DNA TGTGCCAGTCGCCAGGCGGGGACAGGGAACACTGAAGCTTTCTTT.

The chain carries TRBV7-6 and TRBJ2-3, with D possibly matching TRBD1 (6 bases). The CDR3 totals 17 residues. The V end lost 6 bases, the J end lost 2 bases, and 21 bases lay between the germline ends. The V gene's germline CDR1 is SGHVS and CDR2 FNYEAQ. DNA for the CDR3: TGTGCCAGCAGTCCGACTTACAGGGACCCATTCACAGATACGCAGTATTTT. It codes for CASSPTYRDPFTDTQYF.

The V and J genes are TRBV6-5 and TRBJ2-1; 7 bases are shared with TRBD1. The J segment lost 4 bases and the V segment lost 6 bases, leaving 3 bases of the junction unmatched. Germline CDR1 and CDR2: MNHEY and SVGAGI. This CDR3 spans 13 amino acids. CDR3 sequence (DNA): TGTGCCAGCAGAGAGGACAGGTACAATGAGCAGTTCTTC. Translated: CASREDRYNEQFF.